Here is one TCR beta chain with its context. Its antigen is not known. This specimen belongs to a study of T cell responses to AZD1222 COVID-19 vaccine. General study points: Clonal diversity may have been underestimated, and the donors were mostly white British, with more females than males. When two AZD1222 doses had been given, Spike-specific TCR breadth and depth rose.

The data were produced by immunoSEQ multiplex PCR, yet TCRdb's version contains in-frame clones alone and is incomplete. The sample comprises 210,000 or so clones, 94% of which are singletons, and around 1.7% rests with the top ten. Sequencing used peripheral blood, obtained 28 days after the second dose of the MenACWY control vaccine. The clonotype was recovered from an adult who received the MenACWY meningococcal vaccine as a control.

The DNA of the CDR3 is TGCAGCGTTGAAGGGATATATAGCAATCAGCCCCAGCATTTT. Translating gives CSVEGIYSNQPQHF. J is TRBJ1-5 and V is TRBV29-1; D gene ambiguous. Germline CDR1 and CDR2: SQVTM and ANQGSEA. This CDR3 spans 14 amino acids. Trimming cost V 1 base and J 0 bases, with 7 bases left between them.